This passage covers 27 T cell receptor beta chains from one sample sequenced in a study of shared clonotypes between healthy human individuals. Sequencing was performed with immunoSEQ multiplex PCR; in TCRdb, only in-frame clones are kept and a portion is missing. The sample contains some 1,400,000 clones, roughly 96% of which appear only once. The sequenced sample was naive CD4+ T cells sorted from blood. Indicated subset: CD45RA+ positively selected. The receptors stem from a man aged 25 to 40 in good health.

The rearrangement uses TRBV19 and TRBJ1-2; 9 positions match TRBD1. The CDR3 contains 15 residues. Trimming removed 6 bases from V and 2 bases from J; junction bases left unmatched: 7. Per the germline V gene, CDR1 is LNHDA and CDR2 is SQIVND (reference sequence). CDR3 nucleotides: TGTGCCAGTAGCCCTCGAGGACAGGGGAACTATGGCTACACCTTC. This gives the protein CASSPRGQGNYGYTF.

V and J are TRBV9 and TRBJ2-2, with D unresolved. Trimming took 0 bases from V and 5 from J, leaving 8 bases between them. Germline CDR1 SGDLS, CDR2 YYNGEE. The CDR3 is 14 residues long. The CDR3 nucleotides are TGTGCCAGCAGCGTAGTACGTGAGACCGGGGAGCTGTTTTTT. It encodes CASSVVRETGELFF.

The chain has TRBV27 and TRBJ1-4; 8 bases match TRBD1. Germline V CDR1 and CDR2: MNHEY, SMNVEV (reference sequence). This CDR3 region has 16 residues. V shed 4 bases and J 0 bases; nucleotides not matched to a gene: 4. The CDR3, as DNA: TGTGCCAGCAGTTCGGGACAGGATGCAACTAATGAAAAACTGTTTTTT. Protein: CASSSGQDATNEKLFF.

A single count supports this clone. The V gene is TRBV9, the J gene TRBJ2-7; D is unclear. The CDR3 extends over 13 amino acids. Trimming removed 0 bases at V and 2 bases at J, with 6 bases between. Germline loops: CDR1 SGDLS, CDR2 YYNGEE. CDR3 in DNA: TGTGCCAGCAGCGTAGCAACCACCTACGAGCAGTACTTC. Translation gives CASSVATTYEQYF.

Points on this clone: Different DNA sequences within this sample yield the same CDR3. The chain couples TRBV7-2 to TRBJ2-7; TRBD1 or TRBD2 may be the D gene (5 bases each). This CDR3 has 13 amino acids. The V end lost 5 bases, the J end lost 2 bases, and 10 bases lay between the germline ends. Germline V gene lookup returns CDR1 SGHTA and CDR2 FQGNSA. For the CDR3, the DNA is TGTGCCAGCAGCCATCGGGGCCCCTACGAGCAGTACTTC. Protein sequence: CASSHRGPYEQYF.

As to this clone: The same CDR3 can be traced to other DNA sequences in this sample. The chain uses TRBV18 and TRBJ2-7, with 7 bases matching TRBD1. Germline V gene lookup returns CDR1 KGHSH and CDR2 LQKENI. After removal of 5 bases from V and 1 base from J, the junction contained 2 bases not matched to a gene. The CDR3 covers 13 residues. The CDR3 sequence: CASSGTASYEQYF. The CDR3 DNA reads TGTGCCAGCTCAGGGACAGCTTCCTACGAGCAGTACTTC.

J is TRBJ2-1 and V is TRBV9; maybe TRBD2 (5 bases). CDR3 size: 16 residues. Germline V CDR1 and CDR2: SGDLS, YYNGEE. Trimming pared 0 bases from V and 9 bases from J, leaving 19 bases between. CDR3 bases: TGTGCCAGCAGCGTAGGAGCGGACGCACCCAATAGTGAGCAGTTCTTC. This encodes CASSVGADAPNSEQFF.

The chain combines TRBV7-9 with TRBJ2-7; 9 bases line up with TRBD1. There are 16 residues in the CDR3. Germline V gene data show CDR1 as SEHNR and CDR2 as FQNEAQ (reference sequence). With V trimmed by 0 bases and J by 6 bases, 9 bases remained unmatched. This CDR3 reads CASSLAVGTGTGEQYF. The CDR3 nucleotides read TGTGCCAGCAGCTTAGCTGTCGGGACAGGGACCGGCGAGCAGTACTTC.

This chain uses TRBV7-6 with TRBJ2-5; D might be TRBD2 (6 bases). The germline gives CDR1 SGHVS, CDR2 FNYEAQ. This CDR3 contains 15 residues. V lost 5 bases to trimming and J lost 5 bases, with 18 bases between them. The CDR3 bases are TGTGCCAGCAGCCTAACTACGGGAGCTGGGGAGACCCAGTACTTC. It codes for CASSLTTGAGETQYF.

The chain uses TRBV6-1 and TRBJ1-3; D is ambiguous. CDR1 and CDR2 from the germline V gene are MNHNS and SASEGT. This CDR3 is 17 amino acids long. V was cut by 3 bases and J by 0 bases, with 15 bases left in between. The CDR3: CASSDQKTPLSGNTIYF. As DNA, the CDR3 is TGTGCCAGCAGTGATCAAAAGACACCGCTCTCTGGAAACACCATATATTTT.

The CDR3 reads CASSIRRHPSGNTIYF. The CDR3 DNA is TGTGCCAGTAGTATCCGCAGGCACCCCTCTGGAAACACCATATATTTT. V usage is TRBV19 and J usage is TRBJ1-3, with D unresolved. The length of the CDR3 is 16 residues. Per germline, CDR1 LNHDA and CDR2 SQIVND (reference sequence). Trimming cost V 3 bases and J 0 bases, with 12 bases left between them.

The genes are TRBV5-1 and TRBJ2-7, with D unclear. The V end lost 0 bases, the J end lost 0 bases, and 13 bases lay between the germline ends. This CDR3 is 16 amino acids long. The germline CDR1 and CDR2 sequences are SGHRS and YFSETQ. The CDR3 spells CASSLVGSSSSYEQYF. The CDR3 DNA is TGCGCCAGCAGCTTGGTTGGCTCCTCGAGCTCCTACGAGCAGTACTTC.

This rearrangement joins TRBV18 to TRBJ2-7; 7 nucleotides agree with TRBD2. Germline V gene lookup returns CDR1 KGHSH and CDR2 LQKENI. The ends lost 0 bases at V and 13 bases at J; junction bases unmatched: 9. CDR3 length equals 13 residues. The chain's CDR3 is CASSPPDLGLTYF. The DNA of the CDR3 is TGTGCCAGCTCACCACCCGATTTGGGACTAACTTACTTC.

The chain has TRBV4-2 and TRBJ2-3; D possibly corresponds to TRBD2 (7 bases). Germline V gene data show CDR1 as LGHNA and CDR2 as YNFKEQ. V shed 0 bases and J shed 2 bases, with 15 bases lying between them. CDR3 length equals 17 residues. CDR3 region: CASSQETPAGATDTQYF. The CDR3 DNA reads as TGTGCCAGCAGCCAAGAGACCCCCGCGGGGGCCACAGATACGCAGTATTTT.

The V gene is TRBV2, the J gene TRBJ1-2; D is ambiguous. Germline CDR1 and CDR2: SNHLY and FYNNEI. CDR3 size: 13 residues. Trimming took off 4 bases at V and 8 bases at J, with 14 bases between the two ends. In DNA form, the CDR3 reads TGTGCCAGCAGTGCTGAAAAGGGCCCGGGCTACACCTTC. Residues: CASSAEKGPGYTF.

The chain employs TRBV18 and TRBJ2-1; 7 bases map to TRBD1. The trim removed 3 bases at V and 2 bases at J, leaving 1 base unmatched. Germline CDR1 reads KGHSH; CDR2 reads LQKENI. The CDR3 is 14 residues long. The CDR3 region has the DNA TGTGCCAGCTCACCGGGACAGACCTACAATGAGCAGTTCTTC. Translated: CASSPGQTYNEQFF.

In nucleotides, the CDR3 is TGTGCCAGCAGCTTAAACCCGGGGCGGATAGGGGGGACTTTTCCCCAGCATTTT. Its translation is CASSLNPGRIGGTFPQHF. The chain recombines TRBV7-8 with TRBJ1-5; D might be TRBD1 (6 bases). The CDR3 sequence is 18 residues long. The V end lost 2 bases, the J end lost 10 bases, and 27 bases lay between the germline ends. The germline gives CDR1 SGHVS, CDR2 FQNEAQ.

This clone was found once. The chain joins TRBV11-2 to TRBJ2-1, with TRBD2 identical over 13 bases. After removal of 3 bases from V and 5 bases from J, the junction contained 10 bases not matched to a gene. In germline, CDR1 is SGHAT, CDR2 FQNNGV. This CDR3 is 18 amino acids long. In DNA, the CDR3 is TGTGCCAGCAGCTTTTGGACTAGCGGGAGTGCCTGGGACAATGAGCAGTTCTTC. As protein: CASSFWTSGSAWDNEQFF.

The V gene is TRBV30, the J gene TRBJ1-1; D uncertain. The V end lost 4 bases, the J end lost 6 bases, and 9 bases lay between the germline ends. Germline V gene sequence: CDR1 GTSNPN, CDR2 SVGIG (reference sequence). The CDR3 sequence is 11 residues long. The CDR3 reads CAWTIGPEAFF. The CDR3 bases are TGTGCCTGGACTATAGGCCCTGAAGCTTTCTTT. The variable domain in full, with the rest retrieved from reference TRBV30 and TRBJ1-1, is SQTIHQWPATLVQPVGSPLSLECTVEGTSNPNLYWYRQAAGRGLQLLFYSVGIGQISSEVPQNLSASRPQDRQFILSSKKLLLSDSGFYLCAWTIGPEAFFGQGTRLTVV.

The J gene is TRBJ2-5, the V gene TRBV18; D perhaps matches TRBD2 (6 bases). V was shortened by 2 bases and J by 10 bases, with 23 bases between the two germline ends. Germline CDR1 KGHSH, CDR2 LQKENI. The CDR3 is made up of 16 amino acids. CDR3 loop: CASSPGGSSTPKDQYF. CDR3 DNA sequence: TGTGCCAGCTCACCAGGAGGGAGTAGCACCCCCAAGGACCAGTACTTC.

The rearrangement links TRBV11-3 to TRBJ2-2; 8 bases are shared with TRBD2. Losses at the gene ends were 0 bases for V and 1 base for J; bases not matched to a gene: 4. This CDR3 is built from 17 residues. Per the germline V gene, CDR1 is SGHNT and CDR2 is YENEEA. CDR3 region: CASSLERAGGNTGELFF. CDR3 nucleotides: TGTGCCAGCAGCTTAGAGAGGGCGGGAGGGAACACCGGGGAGCTGTTTTTT.

The chain uses TRBV5-1 and TRBJ2-2; 15 bases align to TRBD2. CDR3 size: 16 residues. Losses at the gene ends were 4 bases for V and 5 bases for J; bases not matched to a gene: 3. Germline V gene sequence: CDR1 SGHRS, CDR2 YFSETQ. CDR3 sequence: CASSEGTSGRTGELFF. Here the CDR3 DNA reads TGCGCCAGCAGCGAGGGGACTAGCGGGAGGACCGGGGAGCTGTTTTTT. Complete variable domain (other parts from reference TRBV5-1 and TRBJ2-2): KAGVTQTPRYLIKTRGQQVTLSCSPISGHRSVSWYQQTPGQGLQFLFEYFSETQRNKGNFPGRFSGRQFSNSRSEMNVSTLELGDSALYLCASSEGTSGRTGELFFGEGSRLTVL.

The chain has TRBV12-5 and TRBJ2-1; D is unclear. From germline, CDR1 is LGHNT and CDR2 FRNRAP. CDR3 length equals 12 residues. Trimming took off 1 base at V and 9 bases at J, with 7 bases between the two ends. This chain's CDR3 is CASGLGRGEQFF. CDR3 DNA sequence: TGTGCTAGTGGTTTGGGGCGCGGTGAGCAGTTCTTC. The full variable domain, rest sourced from reference TRBV12-5 and TRBJ2-1, is DARVTQTPRHKVTEMGQEVTMRCQPILGHNTVFWYRQTMMQGLELLAYFRNRAPLDDSGMPKDRFSAEMPDATLATLKIQPSEPRDSAVYFCASGLGRGEQFFGPGTRLTVL.

This chain links TRBV19 with TRBJ2-2; 7 bases align to TRBD1. CDR3 length: 14 amino acids. Germline CDR1 LNHDA, CDR2 SQIVND (reference sequence). After removal of 3 bases from V and 6 bases from J, the junction contained 4 bases not matched to a gene. The CDR3 is CASSILGGPGELFF. CDR3 coding DNA: TGTGCCAGTAGTATTTTAGGGGGCCCCGGGGAGCTGTTTTTT.

The chain joins TRBV5-1 to TRBJ2-7, with 8 bases lining up with TRBD1. Trimming took 0 bases from V and 5 from J; bases not matched to a gene: 13. Germline CDR1 SGHRS, CDR2 YFSETQ. This CDR3 contains 17 residues. The CDR3 coding sequence is TGCGCCAGCAGCTTGGGACAGGGGAGCAAGGGTTTACACGAGCAGTACTTC. Protein product: CASSLGQGSKGLHEQYF.

The chain has TRBV11-2 and TRBJ2-2; 9 positions agree with TRBD2. Germline V gene sequence: CDR1 SGHAT, CDR2 FQNNGV. This CDR3 comprises 15 residues. The V and J ends lost 6 bases and 3 bases, in that order; junction bases with no gene match: 5. The CDR3: CASRSKREDTGELFF. The CDR3 region has the DNA TGTGCCAGCAGATCGAAGCGGGAGGACACCGGGGAGCTGTTTTTT.

V is TRBV5-1 and J is TRBJ2-3; tentative D call: TRBD2 (5 bases). V was cut by 5 bases and J by 2 bases, with 24 bases left in between. Germline V CDR1 and CDR2: SGHRS, YFSETQ. This CDR3 has 18 residues. CDR3 region: CASSPGGGVRQVTDTQYF. The CDR3 DNA reads TGCGCCAGCAGTCCCGGAGGTGGAGTCCGACAAGTCACAGATACGCAGTATTTT.